One TCR beta chain is described in this entry. Antigen: not known. Repertoires were generated with immunoSEQ multiplex PCR, while TCRdb's copy carries only in-frame clones and drops some. The profile shows 60,000 to 85,000 clones, over 75% of them singletons. The data stem from a study of T cell responses to AZD1222 COVID-19 vaccine. Study-wide results and limits: Dominant at 160-218 and 743-854, vaccine-associated CD4 TCRs also spanned spike.

V lost 2 bases and J lost 2, with 9 bases in between. This CDR3 contains 15 residues. Per germline, CDR1 LGHDT and CDR2 YNNKEL (reference sequence). The origin of this receptor is an adult who received the AZD1222 COVID-19 vaccine. The V and J genes are TRBV3-1 (or the pseudogene TRBV3-2) and TRBJ1-4; D perhaps matches TRBD1 (5 bases). Sample: peripheral blood, taken 28 days after the second AZD1222 dose. The CDR3 region is CASSQTGSTNEKLFF. For the CDR3, the DNA is TGTGCCAGCAGCCAAACAGGTTCCACTAATGAAAAACTGTTTTTT.